The 26 T cell receptor beta chains in this list originate from one sample, sequenced in a study of cytomegalovirus exposure and HLA in healthy donors. PCR employed 60 Vbeta and 13 Jbeta primers. Here immunoSEQ multiplex PCR was the method, and the copy in TCRdb shows in-frame clones only, minus some. The sample has some 160,000 clones, around 80% seen once. Sample: PBMCs. These receptors came from a woman aged 18-29 years in good health and CMV-seronegative.

The rearrangement links TRBV27 to TRBJ2-3; 10 bases agree with TRBD2. The CDR3 spans 16 residues. The V and J ends lost 3 bases and 8 bases, in that order; junction bases with no gene match: 11. CDR1 MNHEY and CDR2 SMNVEV come from the germline V gene (reference sequence). The CDR3 loop reads CASSLGSGGPGGTQYF. CDR3 DNA: TGTGCCAGCAGTTTGGGTAGCGGGGGGCCGGGGGGTACGCAGTATTTT.

This clone was counted a single time. This chain joins TRBV5-1 and TRBJ1-4; 8 nucleotides match TRBD1. Per germline, CDR1 SGHRS and CDR2 YFSETQ. With 0 bases clipped from V and 2 bases from J, the junction kept 3 bases outside the gene matches. The CDR3 extends over 16 amino acids. DNA for the CDR3: TGCGCCAGCAGCTTGGGCAGGGGGCTTACTAATGAAAAACTGTTTTTT. It yields the protein CASSLGRGLTNEKLFF. Supplemented by reference TRBV5-1 and TRBJ1-4, the full variable domain reads KAGVTQTPRYLIKTRGQQVTLSCSPISGHRSVSWYQQTPGQGLQFLFEYFSETQRNKGNFPGRFSGRQFSNSRSEMNVSTLELGDSALYLCASSLGRGLTNEKLFFGSGTQLSVL.

The J gene is TRBJ2-7, the V gene TRBV11-2; TRBD1 matches 9 bases. Germline values: CDR1 SGHAT, CDR2 FQNNGV. The J segment lost 6 bases and the V segment lost 1 base, leaving 4 bases of the junction unmatched. This CDR3 is built from 14 residues. CDR3 in amino acids: CASSLVQGAGEQYF. As DNA, the CDR3 is TGTGCCAGCAGCTTAGTACAGGGGGCTGGCGAGCAGTACTTC.

The gene calls are TRBV19 and TRBJ2-7, with 9 bases identical to TRBD1. V shed 5 bases and J 2 bases; nucleotides not matched to a gene: 10. The CDR3 has 16 residues. Germline V gives CDR1 LNHDA, CDR2 SQIVND (reference sequence). The CDR3 here is CASSDPPRTGAYEQYF. CDR3 sequence (DNA): TGTGCCAGTAGTGACCCCCCAAGGACAGGGGCCTACGAGCAGTACTTC.

This chain connects TRBV5-6 to TRBJ2-3, with 10 bases fitting TRBD2. Trimming at V came to 4 bases and at J to 0 bases, leaving 2 bases not matched to a gene. The CDR3 has 15 residues. Germline V gives CDR1 SGHDT, CDR2 YYEEEE. The CDR3 DNA reads as TGTGCCAGCAGCGCGGGACTAGCGAGCACAGATACGCAGTATTTT. It specifies CASSAGLASTDTQYF.

J is TRBJ2-3 and V is TRBV7-9; a weak D match, TRBD2 (6 bases). V was clipped by 0 bases and J by 5 bases, with 6 bases between them. Germline CDR1 reads SEHNR; CDR2 reads FQNEAQ (reference sequence). This CDR3 contains 13 residues. DNA for the CDR3: TGTGCCAGCAGCTTAGCCGGGGGAGATACGCAGTATTTT. This translates into CASSLAGGDTQYF.

This clone appeared a few times. This sequence joins TRBV25-1 and TRBJ1-6; 9 positions match TRBD1. This CDR3 is 18 amino acids long. Germline lookup yields CDR1 MGHDK and CDR2 SYGVNS. V lost 4 bases to trimming and J lost 3 bases; unmatched junction nucleotides: 10. CDR3 DNA: TGTGCCAGCAGTGGGAAAGACAGGGGGAGATACTATAATTCACCCCTCCACTTT. It encodes CASSGKDRGRYYNSPLHF.

This clone is classed as medium-sized. V gene TRBV6-6 combines with J gene TRBJ1-1; D may be TRBD1 (5 bases). The germline gives CDR1 MNHNY, CDR2 SVGAGI (reference sequence). The germline V and J ends were trimmed by 2 bases and 6 bases, with 16 bases remaining between them. This CDR3 region has 15 residues. The CDR3 DNA follows: TGTGCCAGCAGTTACCCCGTGGGGGGGAAGCCTGAAGCTTTCTTT. Translated, it gives CASSYPVGGKPEAFF.

This clone was detected only a few times. The CDR3: CASSIDTGRGIYF. The CDR3 nucleotides are TGTGCCAGTAGTATAGATACGGGCAGGGGCATATATTTT. The V call is TRBV19, the J call TRBJ1-3, with a weak D call TRBD1 (6 bases). The CDR3 length is 13 residues. Per germline, CDR1 LNHDA and CDR2 SQIVND (reference sequence). V was clipped by 0 bases and J by 12 bases, with 12 bases between them.

V is TRBV19 and J is TRBJ1-1; possibly TRBD1 for D (5 bases). Between the trimmed V and J ends, which lost 5 bases and 1 base, there was a span of 17 bases. The germline CDR1 and CDR2 sequences are LNHDA and SQIVND (reference sequence). This CDR3 contains 16 residues. This CDR3 reads CASSLFPGLKNTEAFF. CDR3 in DNA: TGTGCCAGTAGTCTTTTTCCGGGACTGAAGAACACTGAAGCTTTCTTT.

This clone was detected once. V is TRBV27 and J is TRBJ2-7, with a possible D match to TRBD1 (6 bases). The CDR3 contains 13 residues. V was cut by 6 bases and J by 3 bases, with 12 bases left in between. Germline V gene lookup returns CDR1 MNHEY and CDR2 SMNVEV (reference sequence). CDR3 region: CASSPGTYYEQYF. CDR3 DNA: TGTGCCAGCAGCCCTGGGACATACTACGAGCAGTACTTC.

The chain recombines TRBV11-2 with TRBJ2-5; D gene uncertain. The V and J ends lost 2 bases and 5 bases respectively, with 9 bases between them. The germline CDR1 and CDR2 sequences are SGHAT and FQNNGV. The CDR3 covers 13 residues. The CDR3 reads CASSLQVVETQYF. CDR3 in DNA: TGTGCCAGCAGCTTACAGGTCGTCGAGACCCAGTACTTC.

The DNA for the CDR3 is TGTGCCAGCAGCGTAGATCCTAGCGGGGGGGCTTCCCAGTACTTC. Translation: CASSVDPSGGASQYF. The rearrangement joins TRBV9 to TRBJ2-5; 12 bases fit TRBD2. Trimming cost V 0 bases and J 9 bases; bases outside gene matches: 6. The CDR3 is 15 amino acids. The germline CDR1 and CDR2 sequences are SGDLS and YYNGEE. Based on the CDR3 plus reference TRBV9 and TRBJ2-5, the full variable domain is DSGVTQTPKHLITATGQRVTLRCSPRSGDLSVYWYQQSLDQGLQFLIQYYNGEERAKGNILERFSAQQFPDLHSELNLSSLELGDSALYFCASSVDPSGGASQYFGPGTRLLVL.

The J gene is TRBJ1-5, the V gene TRBV10-2, with 7 bases fitting TRBD1. The germline gives CDR1 WSHSY, CDR2 SAAADI. J gave up 1 base and V 4 bases, and 10 bases lay outside the gene matches. The CDR3 loop spans 17 amino acids. The CDR3 DNA reads TGCGCCAGCAGTGCCTCAGACAGGGTAAGAAGCAATCAGCCCCAGCATTTT. This gives the protein CASSASDRVRSNQPQHF.

The CDR3 nucleotides read TGCGCCAGCAGCTTGGCCGGGTCGCGAGGAGGGAAAGGCGGCTACACCTTC. Its translation is CASSLAGSRGGKGGYTF. V usage is TRBV5-1 and J usage is TRBJ1-2; D is unclear. Germline CDR1 and CDR2: SGHRS and YFSETQ. The CDR3 has 17 amino acids. V was cut by 0 bases and J by 8 bases, with 23 bases left in between.

V and J are TRBV5-1 and TRBJ2-2; D is perhaps TRBD2 (6 bases). Germline V CDR1 and CDR2: SGHRS, YFSETQ. V was cut by 4 bases and J by 3 bases, with 13 bases left in between. The CDR3 consists of 15 residues. The CDR3 here is CASSGRTGDTGELFF. The CDR3 DNA reads TGCGCCAGCAGCGGCCGGACGGGGGACACCGGGGAGCTGTTTTTT.

The CDR3 sequence is CASSARTASRDSQYF. The CDR3 bases are TGTGCCAGCAGTGCGAGGACAGCCTCTAGGGACAGTCAGTACTTC. The V gene is TRBV6-1, the J gene TRBJ2-4, with 7 bases fitting TRBD1. The CDR3 covers 15 residues. V shed 4 bases, J shed 12 bases, and the junction held 15 bases outside the gene matches. From germline, CDR1 is MNHNS and CDR2 SASEGT.

The rearrangement links TRBV28 to TRBJ2-1; the match to TRBD1 covers 7 bases. This CDR3 contains 16 residues. Losses at the gene ends were 4 bases for V and 5 bases for J; bases not matched to a gene: 11. Looked up from germline, CDR1 is MDHEN and CDR2 is SYDVKM. Here the CDR3 DNA reads TGTGCCAGCAGTTCCTTGGACAGGCGGCATGACAATGAGCAGTTCTTC. This sequence encodes CASSSLDRRHDNEQFF. The full variable domain, its missing parts supplied by reference TRBV28 and TRBJ2-1, is DVKVTQSSRYLVKRTGEKVFLECVQDMDHENMFWYRQDPGLGLRLIYFSYDVKMKEKGDIPEGYSVSREKKERFSLILESASTNQTSMYLCASSSLDRRHDNEQFFGPGTRLTVL.

The chain couples TRBV5-1 to TRBJ2-3; D perhaps matches TRBD2 (5 bases). The length of the CDR3 is 14 residues. Germline V gene lookup returns CDR1 SGHRS and CDR2 YFSETQ. V was trimmed by 4 bases and J by 5 bases, leaving 14 bases between them. DNA of the CDR3: TGCGCCAGCAGCCCCGGGGTGGTAGGAGATACGCAGTATTTT. This sequence encodes CASSPGVVGDTQYF.

The V gene is TRBV5-1, the J gene TRBJ2-3, with 7 bases that match TRBD2. Germline V lookup: CDR1 SGHRS, CDR2 YFSETQ. The V segment lost 4 bases and the J segment 4 bases; nucleotides outside the gene matches: 12. The CDR3 runs to 16 residues. CDR3 bases: TGCGCCAGCAGCCTATCAGCCCTGGGGGGGTCAGATACGCAGTATTTT. It translates to CASSLSALGGSDTQYF.

The V and J genes are TRBV6-1 and TRBJ2-1; tentatively, D is TRBD1 (6 bases). This CDR3 has 15 residues. Looked up from germline, CDR1 is MNHNS and CDR2 is SASEGT. The germline V and J ends were trimmed by 1 base and 6 bases, with 13 bases remaining between them. The CDR3 DNA is TGTGCCAGCAGTGAAGGGTTCGGCAGGGGCAATGAGCAGTTCTTC. It is translated as CASSEGFGRGNEQFF.

This chain connects TRBV6-5 to TRBJ2-7; possibly TRBD2 for D (5 bases). Looked up from germline, CDR1 is MNHEY and CDR2 is SVGAGI. The CDR3 contains 13 residues. V lost 0 bases and J 3 bases, leaving 6 bases between the germline ends. CDR3 nucleotides: TGTGCCAGCAGTTACTCCGAGGGCTACGAGCAGTACTTC. Its protein product is CASSYSEGYEQYF.

CDR3: CASSSGWGTNQETQYF. The CDR3, as DNA: TGTGCCAGCAGCTCGGGGTGGGGGACTAATCAAGAGACCCAGTACTTC. The rearrangement joins TRBV7-2 to TRBJ2-5; 7 bases line up with TRBD2. The ends lost 4 bases at V and 2 bases at J; junction bases unmatched: 10. There are 16 residues in the CDR3. CDR1 SGHTA and CDR2 FQGNSA come from the germline V gene.

The chain joins TRBV19 to TRBJ2-7; 7 bases are a match to TRBD1. Germline trimming cut 7 bases from V and 5 bases from J; bases unmatched to any gene: 8. The CDR3 runs 13 residues. In germline, CDR1 is LNHDA, CDR2 SQIVND (reference sequence). The CDR3 spells CASTRQGSHEQYF. For the CDR3, the DNA is TGTGCCAGTACCCGACAGGGCTCACACGAGCAGTACTTC.

The genes are TRBV2 and TRBJ1-2, with D uncertain. The CDR3 is 14 residues long. Per germline, CDR1 SNHLY and CDR2 FYNNEI. V lost 1 base to trimming and J lost 3 bases, with 9 bases between them. The DNA for the CDR3 is TGTGCCAGCAGTGAAGGAGGAAGATACTATGGCTACACCTTC. Amino acid sequence: CASSEGGRYYGYTF.

The chain joins TRBV28 to TRBJ1-2; no clear D gene. Germline V gene sequence: CDR1 MDHEN, CDR2 SYDVKM. The V and J ends lost 5 bases and 5 bases respectively, with 21 bases between them. This CDR3 is 16 amino acids long. Here the CDR3 DNA reads TGTGCCAGCAGTCCTACGGTAGGCGGGGTGGAATATGGCTACACCTTC. Translation: CASSPTVGGVEYGYTF.